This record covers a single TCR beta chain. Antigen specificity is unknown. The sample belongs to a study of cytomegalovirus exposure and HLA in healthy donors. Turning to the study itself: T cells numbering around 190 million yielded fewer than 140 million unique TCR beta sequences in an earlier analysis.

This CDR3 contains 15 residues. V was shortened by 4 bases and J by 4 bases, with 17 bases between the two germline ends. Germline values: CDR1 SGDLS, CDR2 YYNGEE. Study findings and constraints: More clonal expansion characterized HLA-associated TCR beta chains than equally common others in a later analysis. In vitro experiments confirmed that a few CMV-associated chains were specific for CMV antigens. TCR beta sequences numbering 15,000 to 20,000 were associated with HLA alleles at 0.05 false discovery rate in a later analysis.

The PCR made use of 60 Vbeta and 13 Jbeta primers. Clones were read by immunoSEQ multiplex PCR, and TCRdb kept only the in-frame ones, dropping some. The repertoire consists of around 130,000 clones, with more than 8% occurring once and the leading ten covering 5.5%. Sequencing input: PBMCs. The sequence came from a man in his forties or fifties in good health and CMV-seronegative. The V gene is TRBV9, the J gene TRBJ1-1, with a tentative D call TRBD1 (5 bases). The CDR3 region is CASSRGRGGTTEAFF. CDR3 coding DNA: TGTGCCAGCAGCCGAGGACGGGGAGGGACCACTGAAGCTTTCTTT.